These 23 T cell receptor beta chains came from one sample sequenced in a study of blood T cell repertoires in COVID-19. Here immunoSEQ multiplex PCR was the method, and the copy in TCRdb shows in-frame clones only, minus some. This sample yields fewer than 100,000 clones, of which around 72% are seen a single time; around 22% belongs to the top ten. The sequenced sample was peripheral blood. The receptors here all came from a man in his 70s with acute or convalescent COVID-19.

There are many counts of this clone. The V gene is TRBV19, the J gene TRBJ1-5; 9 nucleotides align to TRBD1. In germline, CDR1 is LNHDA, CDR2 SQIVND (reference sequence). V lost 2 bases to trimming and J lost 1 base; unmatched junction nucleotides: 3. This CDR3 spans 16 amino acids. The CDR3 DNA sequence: TGTGCCAGTAGTATAACGGGACAGGGCAGCAATCAGCCCCAGCATTTT. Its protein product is CASSITGQGSNQPQHF.

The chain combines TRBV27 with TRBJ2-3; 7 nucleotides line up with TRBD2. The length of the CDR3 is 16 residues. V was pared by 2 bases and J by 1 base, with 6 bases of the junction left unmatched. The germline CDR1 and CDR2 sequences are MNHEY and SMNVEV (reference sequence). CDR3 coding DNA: TGTGCCAGCAGTTTAATGGGGGGGAGGGGCACAGATACGCAGTATTTT. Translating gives CASSLMGGRGTDTQYF.

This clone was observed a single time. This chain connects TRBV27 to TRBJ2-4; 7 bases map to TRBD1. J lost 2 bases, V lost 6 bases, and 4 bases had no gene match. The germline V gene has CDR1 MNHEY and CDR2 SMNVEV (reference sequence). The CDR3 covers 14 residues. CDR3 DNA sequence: TGTGCCAGCAGGCACAGGGGACCCAAAAACATTCAGTACTTC. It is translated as CASRHRGPKNIQYF.

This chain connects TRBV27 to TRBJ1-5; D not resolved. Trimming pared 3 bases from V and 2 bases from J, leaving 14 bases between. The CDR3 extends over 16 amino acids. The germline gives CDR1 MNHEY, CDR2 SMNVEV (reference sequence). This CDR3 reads CASSLYVPLGNQPQHF. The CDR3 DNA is TGTGCCAGCAGTTTGTATGTCCCCCTCGGCAATCAGCCCCAGCATTTT.

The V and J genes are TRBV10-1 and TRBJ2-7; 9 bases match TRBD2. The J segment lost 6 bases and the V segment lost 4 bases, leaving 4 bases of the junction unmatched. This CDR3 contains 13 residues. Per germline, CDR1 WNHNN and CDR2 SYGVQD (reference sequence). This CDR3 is CASSACGRGEQYF. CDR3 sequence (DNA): TGCGCCAGCAGTGCCTGCGGGAGGGGCGAGCAGTACTTC.

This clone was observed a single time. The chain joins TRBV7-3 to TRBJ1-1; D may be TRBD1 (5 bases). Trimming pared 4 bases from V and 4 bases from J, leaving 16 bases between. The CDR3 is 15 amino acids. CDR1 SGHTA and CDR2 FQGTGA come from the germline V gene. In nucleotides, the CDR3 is TGTGCCAGCAGCTCATCTCCGGCAGGGATCACTGAAGCTTTCTTT. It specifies CASSSSPAGITEAFF. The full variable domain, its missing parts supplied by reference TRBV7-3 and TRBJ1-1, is GAGVSQTPSNKVTEKGKYVELRCDPISGHTALYWYRQSLGQGPEFLIYFQGTGAADDSGLPNDRFFAVRPEGSVSTLKIQRTERGDSAVYLCASSSSPAGITEAFFGQGTRLTVV.

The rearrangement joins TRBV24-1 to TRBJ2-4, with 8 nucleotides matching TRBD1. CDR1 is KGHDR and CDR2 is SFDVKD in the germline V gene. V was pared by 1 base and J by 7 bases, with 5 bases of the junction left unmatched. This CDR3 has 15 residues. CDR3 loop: CATSDFRDRGNIQYF. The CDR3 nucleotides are TGTGCCACCAGTGATTTCCGAGACAGGGGTAACATTCAGTACTTC.

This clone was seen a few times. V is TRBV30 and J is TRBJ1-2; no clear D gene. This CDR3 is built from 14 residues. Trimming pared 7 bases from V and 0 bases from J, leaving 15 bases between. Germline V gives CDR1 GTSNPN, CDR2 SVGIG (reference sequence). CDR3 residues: CASRGGTTNYGYTF. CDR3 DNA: TGTGCCTCCCGGGGAGGTACGACTAACTATGGCTACACCTTC.

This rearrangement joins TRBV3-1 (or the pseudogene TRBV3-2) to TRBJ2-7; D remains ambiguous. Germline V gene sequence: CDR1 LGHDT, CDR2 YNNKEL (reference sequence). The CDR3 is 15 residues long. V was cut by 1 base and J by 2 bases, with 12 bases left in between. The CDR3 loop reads CASSQVFSSAYEQYF. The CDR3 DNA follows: TGTGCCAGCAGCCAAGTGTTTAGCTCAGCCTACGAGCAGTACTTC.

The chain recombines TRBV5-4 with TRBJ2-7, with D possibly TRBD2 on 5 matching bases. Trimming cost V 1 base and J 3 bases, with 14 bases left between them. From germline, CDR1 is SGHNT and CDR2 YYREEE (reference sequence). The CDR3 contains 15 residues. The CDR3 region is CASSLRVSGDYEQYF. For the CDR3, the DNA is TGTGCCAGCAGCTTGAGGGTGAGCGGAGACTACGAGCAGTACTTC.

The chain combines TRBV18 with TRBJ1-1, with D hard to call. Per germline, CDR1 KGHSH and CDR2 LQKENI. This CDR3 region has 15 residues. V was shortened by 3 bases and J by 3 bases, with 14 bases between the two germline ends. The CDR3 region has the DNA TGTGCCAGCTCACCGGTGGTCCTAATGGACACTGAAGCTTTCTTT. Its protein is CASSPVVLMDTEAFF.

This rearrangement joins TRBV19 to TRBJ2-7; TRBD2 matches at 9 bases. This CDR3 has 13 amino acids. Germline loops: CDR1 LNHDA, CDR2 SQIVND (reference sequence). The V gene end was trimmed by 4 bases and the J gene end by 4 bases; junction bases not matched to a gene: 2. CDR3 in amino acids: CASSTSGMYEQYF. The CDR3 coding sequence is TGTGCCAGTAGTACTAGCGGGATGTACGAGCAGTACTTC.

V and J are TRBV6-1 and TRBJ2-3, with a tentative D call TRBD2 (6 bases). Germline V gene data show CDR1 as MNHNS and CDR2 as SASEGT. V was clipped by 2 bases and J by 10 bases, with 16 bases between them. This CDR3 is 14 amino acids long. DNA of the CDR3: TGTGCCAGCAGTGAATTTGGAGGGCAGGATCCGCAGTATTTT. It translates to CASSEFGGQDPQYF.

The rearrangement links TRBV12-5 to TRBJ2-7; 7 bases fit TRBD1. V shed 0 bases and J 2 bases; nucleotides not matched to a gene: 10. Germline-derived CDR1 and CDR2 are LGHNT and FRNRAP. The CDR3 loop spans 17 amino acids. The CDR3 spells CASGLVSFTGEAYEQYF. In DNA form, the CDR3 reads TGTGCTAGTGGTTTGGTAAGTTTTACAGGGGAAGCCTACGAGCAGTACTTC.

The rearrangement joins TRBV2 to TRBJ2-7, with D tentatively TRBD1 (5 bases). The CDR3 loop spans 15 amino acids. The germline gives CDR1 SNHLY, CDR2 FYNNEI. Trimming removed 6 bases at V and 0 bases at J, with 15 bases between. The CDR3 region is CASRRQTASSYEQYF. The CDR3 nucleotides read TGTGCCAGCAGGAGACAGACGGCGAGCTCCTACGAGCAGTACTTC.

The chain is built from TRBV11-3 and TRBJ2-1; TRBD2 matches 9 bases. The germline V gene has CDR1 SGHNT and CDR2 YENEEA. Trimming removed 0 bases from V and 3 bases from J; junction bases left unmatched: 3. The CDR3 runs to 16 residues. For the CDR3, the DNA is TGTGCCAGCAGCTTAGAGGGTAGCGGGAGCTACAATGAGCAGTTCTTC. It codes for CASSLEGSGSYNEQFF.

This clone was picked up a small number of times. CDR3 sequence (DNA): TGTGCCAGCAGCTTAGGGGGCCCCATGAACACTGAAGCTTTCTTT. This encodes CASSLGGPMNTEAFF. This chain joins TRBV7-6 and TRBJ1-1; possibly TRBD1 for D (5 bases). Germline V gives CDR1 SGHVS, CDR2 FNYEAQ. This CDR3 spans 15 amino acids. Trimming stripped 1 base from V and 0 bases from J, with 9 bases between.

The CDR3 bases are TGTGCCAGCAGCTTAAAGAGCGGGTACGAGCAGTACTTC. Protein: CASSLKSGYEQYF. The chain recombines TRBV11-3 with TRBJ2-7; D is possibly TRBD2 (6 bases). The CDR3 totals 13 residues. Germline assignment: CDR1 SGHNT and CDR2 YENEEA. Trimming took off 2 bases at V and 4 bases at J, with 9 bases between the two ends.

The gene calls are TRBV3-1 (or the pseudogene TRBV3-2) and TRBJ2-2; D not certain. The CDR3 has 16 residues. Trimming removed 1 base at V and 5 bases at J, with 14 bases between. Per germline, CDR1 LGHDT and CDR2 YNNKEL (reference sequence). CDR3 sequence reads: CASSQAPGMVTGELFF. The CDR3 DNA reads TGTGCCAGCAGCCAAGCGCCAGGAATGGTTACCGGGGAGCTGTTTTTT.

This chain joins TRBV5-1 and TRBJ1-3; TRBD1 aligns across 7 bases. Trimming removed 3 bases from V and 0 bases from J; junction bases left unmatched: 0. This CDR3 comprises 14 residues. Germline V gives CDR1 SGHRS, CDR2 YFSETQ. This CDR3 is CASSWDSSGNTIYF. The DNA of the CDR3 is TGCGCCAGCAGCTGGGACAGCTCTGGAAACACCATATATTTT.

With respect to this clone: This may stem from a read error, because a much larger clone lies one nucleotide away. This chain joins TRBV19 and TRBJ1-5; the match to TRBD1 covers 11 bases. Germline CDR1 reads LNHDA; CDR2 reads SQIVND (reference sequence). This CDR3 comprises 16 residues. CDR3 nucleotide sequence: TGTGCCAGTAGTATAAGGGACAGGGGGAGCAATCAGCTCCAGCATTTT. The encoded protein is CASSIRDRGSNQLQHF.

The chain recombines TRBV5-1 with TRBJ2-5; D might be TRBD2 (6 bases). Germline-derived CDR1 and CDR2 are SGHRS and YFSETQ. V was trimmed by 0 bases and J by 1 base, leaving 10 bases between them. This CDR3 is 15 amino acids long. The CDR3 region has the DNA TGCGCCAGCAGCTTGGGTAATAGCGGCCAAGAGACCCAGTACTTC. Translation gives CASSLGNSGQETQYF.

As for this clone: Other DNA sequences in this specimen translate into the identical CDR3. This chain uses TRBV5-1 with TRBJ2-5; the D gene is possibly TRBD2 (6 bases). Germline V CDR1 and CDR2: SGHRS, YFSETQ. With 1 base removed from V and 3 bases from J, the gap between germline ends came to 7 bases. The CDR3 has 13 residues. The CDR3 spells CASSLTGEETQYF. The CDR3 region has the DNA TGCGCCAGCAGCTTGACGGGGGAAGAGACCCAGTACTTC.